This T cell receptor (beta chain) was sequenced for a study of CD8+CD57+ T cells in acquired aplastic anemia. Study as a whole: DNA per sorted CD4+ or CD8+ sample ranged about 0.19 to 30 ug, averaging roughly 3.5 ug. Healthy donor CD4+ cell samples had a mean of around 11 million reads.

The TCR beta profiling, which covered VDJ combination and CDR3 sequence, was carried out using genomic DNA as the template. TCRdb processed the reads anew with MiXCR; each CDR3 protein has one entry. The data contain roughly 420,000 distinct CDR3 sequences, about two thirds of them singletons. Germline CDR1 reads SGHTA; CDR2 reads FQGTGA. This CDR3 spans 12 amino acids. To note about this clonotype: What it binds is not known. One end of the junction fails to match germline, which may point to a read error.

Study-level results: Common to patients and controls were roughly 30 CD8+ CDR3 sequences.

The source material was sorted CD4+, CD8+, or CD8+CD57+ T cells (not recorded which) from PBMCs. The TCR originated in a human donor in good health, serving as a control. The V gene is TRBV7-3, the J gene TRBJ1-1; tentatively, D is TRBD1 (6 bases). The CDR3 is CASSHRGGGTFF. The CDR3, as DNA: TGTGCCAGCAGCCACCGCGGCGGGGGCACGTTTTTT.